This TCR beta chain was identified in a study of technical replicates of blood from a few donors. V gave up 3 bases and J gave up 0 bases, with 9 bases separating them. This CDR3 is 15 amino acids long. Germline values: CDR1 MNHEY, CDR2 SMNVEV (reference sequence). The repertoire was sequenced with immunoSEQ multiplex PCR; TCRdb's copy has only in-frame clones and lacks some. The data hold about 88,000 clones, with about 93% observed a single time. The material sequenced was T cells isolated from PBMCs. This sequence was found in a human donor in good health. The chain links TRBV27 to TRBJ2-4; D perhaps matches TRBD1 (6 bases). CDR3 region: CASSLGALAKNIQYF. DNA for the CDR3: TGTGCCAGCAGTTTGGGGGCCCTAGCCAAAAACATTCAGTACTTC.